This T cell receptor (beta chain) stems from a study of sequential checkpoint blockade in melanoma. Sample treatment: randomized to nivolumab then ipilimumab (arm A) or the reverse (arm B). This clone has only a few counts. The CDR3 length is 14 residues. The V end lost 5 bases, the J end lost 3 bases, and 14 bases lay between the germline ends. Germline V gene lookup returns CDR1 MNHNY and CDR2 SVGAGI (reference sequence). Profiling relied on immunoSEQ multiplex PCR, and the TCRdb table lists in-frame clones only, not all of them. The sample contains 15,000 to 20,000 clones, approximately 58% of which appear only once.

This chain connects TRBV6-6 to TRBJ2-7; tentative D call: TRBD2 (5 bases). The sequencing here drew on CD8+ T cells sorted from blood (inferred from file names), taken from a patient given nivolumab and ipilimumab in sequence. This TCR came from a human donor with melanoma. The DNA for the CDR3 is TGTGCCAGCAGTCATAGACGGGATCTCTACGAGCAGTACTTC. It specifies CASSHRRDLYEQYF.